The 9 T cell receptor beta chains in this list originate from one sample, sequenced in a study of blood T cell repertoires in COVID-19. Data came from immunoSEQ multiplex PCR; TCRdb stores just in-frame clones and leaves some out. Of just under 60,000 clones listed, 60% to 80% are singletons. The sequencing input was peripheral blood. These receptors were collected from an elderly man with acute or convalescent COVID-19.

The rearrangement joins TRBV28 to TRBJ2-5, with unresolved D. V lost 6 bases to trimming and J lost 5 bases, with 7 bases between them. The CDR3 is 11 residues long. Looked up from germline, CDR1 is MDHEN and CDR2 is SYDVKM. Here the CDR3 reads CASSPRETQYF. CDR3 in DNA: TGTGCCAGCAGCCCTCGGGAGACCCAGTACTTC.

V usage is TRBV10-3 and J usage is TRBJ1-1; 11 positions match TRBD1. Germline V gene lookup returns CDR1 ENHRY and CDR2 SYGVKD. J was trimmed by 1 base and V by 3 bases; bases with no gene match: 7. The CDR3 runs to 17 residues. The chain's CDR3 is CAISDSWTGGRNTEAFF. The CDR3 DNA reads TGTGCCATCAGTGACTCTTGGACAGGGGGCAGGAACACTGAAGCTTTCTTT.

In this sample, this clone turned up once. The rearrangement uses TRBV10-3 and TRBJ2-2; D is ambiguous. The germline V gene encodes CDR1 ENHRY and CDR2 SYGVKD. This CDR3 contains 13 residues. The V and J ends lost 10 bases and 4 bases respectively, with 13 bases between them. CDR3 nucleotide sequence: TGTGCCAGCCGAACGCCGGGCACCGGGGAGCTGTTTTTT. It yields the protein CASRTPGTGELFF.

The V call is TRBV5-1, the J call TRBJ2-2; 8 nucleotides match TRBD2. The CDR3 covers 16 residues. Germline V lookup: CDR1 SGHRS, CDR2 YFSETQ. Losses at the gene ends were 2 bases for V and 1 base for J; bases not matched to a gene: 4. The CDR3 here is CASSFQLAENTGELFF. The CDR3 bases are TGCGCCAGCAGCTTTCAACTAGCGGAGAACACCGGGGAGCTGTTTTTT.

This clone was observed a single time. The genes are TRBV11-3 and TRBJ1-6, with D possibly matching TRBD1 (6 bases). The CDR3 is 14 amino acids. With 2 bases removed from V and 7 bases from J, the gap between germline ends came to 9 bases. Germline V gene sequence: CDR1 SGHNT, CDR2 YENEEA. CDR3 amino acids: CASSLRQGNSPLHF. The CDR3 nucleotides are TGTGCCAGCAGCTTAAGGCAGGGGAATTCACCCCTCCACTTT. The whole variable domain, filled in from reference TRBV11-3 and TRBJ1-6, reads EAGVVQSPRYKIIEKKQPVAFWCNPISGHNTLYWYLQNLGQGPELLIRYENEEAVDDSQLPKDRFSAERLKGVDSTLKIQPAELGDSAVYLCASSLRQGNSPLHFGNGTRLTVT.

The chain has TRBV27 and TRBJ2-7; 9 bases are shared with TRBD1. CDR1 MNHEY and CDR2 SMNVEV come from the germline V gene (reference sequence). Unmatched junction bases numbered 8, after V lost 6 bases and J lost 2 bases. This CDR3 has 15 residues. CDR3 in DNA: TGTGCCAGCAGCCTACATGACAGGGGGACCTACGAGCAGTACTTC. It is translated as CASSLHDRGTYEQYF.

The J gene is TRBJ1-3, the V gene TRBV18, with D tentatively TRBD1 (6 bases). V lost 2 bases, J lost 7 bases, and 12 bases lay in between. Germline V gives CDR1 KGHSH, CDR2 LQKENI. This CDR3 has 14 amino acids. In DNA, the CDR3 is TGTGCCAGCTCACCAAGTCGACAGGTGAACACCATATATTTT. This gives the protein CASSPSRQVNTIYF.

This clone was seen only once. The gene calls are TRBV24-1 and TRBJ2-1; 7 nucleotides align to TRBD2. Germline V gene lookup returns CDR1 KGHDR and CDR2 SFDVKD. This CDR3 is built from 14 residues. Trimming took 5 bases from V and 5 from J; bases not matched to a gene: 5. The CDR3: CATSATSRNNEQFF. CDR3 coding DNA: TGTGCCACCAGTGCGACTAGCAGGAACAATGAGCAGTTCTTC.

This chain connects TRBV21-1 to TRBJ2-7; the table's TRBD2 call for D was not verified on the DNA. TRBV21-1 is given as a pseudogene. This CDR3 region has 19 residues. In DNA form, the CDR3 reads TGTGCCAGCAGCAAAGAAGGATATCTTGCGGGAGGCCGGCTCCACGAGCAGTACTTC. Its translation is CASSKEGYLAGGRLHEQYF.